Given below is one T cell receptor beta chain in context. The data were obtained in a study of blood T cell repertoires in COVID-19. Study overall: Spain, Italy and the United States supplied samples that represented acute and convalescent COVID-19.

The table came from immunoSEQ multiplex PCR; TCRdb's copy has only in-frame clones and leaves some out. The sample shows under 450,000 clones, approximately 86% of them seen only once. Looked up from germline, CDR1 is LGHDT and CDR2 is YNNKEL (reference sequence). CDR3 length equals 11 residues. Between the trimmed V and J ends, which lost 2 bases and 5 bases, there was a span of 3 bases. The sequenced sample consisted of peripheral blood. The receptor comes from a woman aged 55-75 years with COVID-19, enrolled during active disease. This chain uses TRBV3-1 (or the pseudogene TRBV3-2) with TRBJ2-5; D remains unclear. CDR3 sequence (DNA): TGTGCCAGCAGCCAACTTGAGACCCAGTACTTC. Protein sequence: CASSQLETQYF.